This T cell receptor (beta chain) was sequenced for a study of OX40 agonist ivuxolimab in advanced cancers. The overall study: An anti-OX40 (CD134) antibody with agonistic activity, ivuxolimab, was administered to patients. The dose-escalation group included hepatocellular carcinoma, melanoma, renal cell carcinoma and head and neck cancer. At 0.01 to 10 mg/kg, ivuxolimab was administered intravenously to patients every 2 weeks.

Per germline, CDR1 SGHTA and CDR2 FQGNSA. The CDR3 is 12 amino acids. V was shortened by 1 base and J by 8 bases, with 6 bases between the two germline ends. Only in-frame clones appear in the TCRdb table, and some are missing; sequencing was by immunoSEQ multiplex PCR. Of some 26,000 clones listed, roughly three quarters were seen once; the top ten hold around a third. With autoimmune disease history or systemic immunosuppression, patients were excluded. The chain couples TRBV7-2 to TRBJ2-1; D possibly corresponds to TRBD1 (5 bases). This clonotype was obtained from an adult with an advanced solid tumor such as melanoma, head and neck, liver or kidney cancer. The source was CD4+ or CD8+ T cells sorted from blood, collected in a trial of the OX40 agonist ivuxolimab. CDR3 in amino acids: CASSLGGYEQFF. The DNA for the CDR3 is TGTGCCAGCAGCTTAGGGGGCTATGAGCAGTTCTTC.